The 8 T cell receptor beta chains in this list originate from one sample, sequenced in a study of neoadjuvant anti-PD-1 for oral cavity cancer. This sample's time point: after neoadjuvant nivolumab, at surgical resection. Assay used: immunoSEQ multiplex PCR; TCRdb lists only in-frame clones, some missing. The table has nearly 15,000 clones, 40% seen once. The sample in question was tumor tissue, obtained after nivolumab (anti-PD-1) treatment. All receptors derive from a person aged 35 to 85 with oral cavity squamous cell carcinoma.

CDR3 residues: CATSRDPGNTIYF. CDR3 DNA sequence: TGTGCCACCAGCAGGGACCCTGGAAACACCATATATTTT. The chain combines TRBV15 with TRBJ1-3; D unclear. The ends were cut back, 3 bases at V and 2 bases at J, with 5 bases in the middle. This CDR3 has 13 amino acids. Germline V CDR1 and CDR2: LNHNV, YYDKDF (reference sequence).

This clone was picked up a small number of times. This sequence joins TRBV6-5 and TRBJ2-5, with 10 nucleotides matching TRBD2. The CDR3 runs 15 residues. V lost 6 bases to trimming and J lost 0 bases; unmatched junction nucleotides: 4. Germline CDR1 reads MNHEY; CDR2 reads SVGAGI. Here the CDR3 DNA reads TGTGCCAGCAGGGGGACTAGCGTATACCAAGAGACCCAGTACTTC. Its translation: CASRGTSVYQETQYF.

This clone was seen more than once but under ten times. The rearrangement links TRBV7-4 to TRBJ2-5; 9 nucleotides match TRBD1. Germline CDR1 SGHVT, CDR2 SQSDAQ. The J segment lost 5 bases and the V segment lost 5 bases, leaving 15 bases of the junction unmatched. The CDR3 sequence is 17 residues long. CDR3 coding DNA: TGTGCCAGCAGCCCCGAGGGGGTACAGGGGGCAAGGGAGACCCAGTACTTC. It translates to CASSPEGVQGARETQYF.

The chain couples TRBV5-1 to TRBJ1-4; unclear D gene. CDR3 length: 15 residues. Germline V gives CDR1 SGHRS, CDR2 YFSETQ. V dropped 4 bases and J dropped 1 base, with 11 bases sitting between them. In DNA, the CDR3 is TGCGCCAGCAGCCCGGCGGGGATAACTAATGAAAAACTGTTTTTT. It yields the protein CASSPAGITNEKLFF. The variable domain in full, completed from reference TRBV5-1 and TRBJ1-4, reads KAGVTQTPRYLIKTRGQQVTLSCSPISGHRSVSWYQQTPGQGLQFLFEYFSETQRNKGNFPGRFSGRQFSNSRSEMNVSTLELGDSALYLCASSPAGITNEKLFFGSGTQLSVL.

V usage is TRBV5-4 and J usage is TRBJ1-3, with D maybe TRBD1 (6 bases). Germline CDR1 SGHNT, CDR2 YYREEE (reference sequence). The CDR3 runs to 14 residues. V gave up 4 bases and J gave up 0 bases, with 8 bases separating them. The CDR3 DNA sequence: TGTGCCAGCAGCACAGGGAGCTCTGGAAACACCATATATTTT. Translated, it gives CASSTGSSGNTIYF.

V is TRBV18 and J is TRBJ2-3; 11 nucleotides match TRBD2. CDR1 is KGHSH, CDR2 LQKENI, per germline. J lost 5 bases, V lost 2 bases, and 6 bases had no gene match. CDR3 length: 16 amino acids. CDR3 amino acids: CASSPVAGGPGDTQYF. The DNA of the CDR3 is TGTGCCAGCTCACCAGTAGCGGGGGGGCCAGGAGATACGCAGTATTTT.

The chain combines TRBV9 with TRBJ2-5; D remains ambiguous. The ends were cut back, 4 bases at V and 2 bases at J, with 9 bases in the middle. In germline, CDR1 is SGDLS, CDR2 YYNGEE. The CDR3 extends over 13 amino acids. CDR3 sequence (DNA): TGTGCCAGCAGCTTACAGAGTCAAGAGACCCAGTACTTC. Translating gives CASSLQSQETQYF. The whole variable domain, filled in from reference TRBV9 and TRBJ2-5, reads DSGVTQTPKHLITATGQRVTLRCSPRSGDLSVYWYQQSLDQGLQFLIQYYNGEERAKGNILERFSAQQFPDLHSELNLSSLELGDSALYFCASSLQSQETQYFGPGTRLLVL.

V is TRBV30 and J is TRBJ1-1, with D possibly being TRBD1 (5 bases). The CDR3 covers 14 residues. Germline assignment: CDR1 GTSNPN and CDR2 SVGIG (reference sequence). V gave up 3 bases and J gave up 1 base, with 12 bases separating them. CDR3 nucleotides: TGTGCCTGGAGCACAGGAGGGGCGAACACTGAAGCTTTCTTT. This gives the protein CAWSTGGANTEAFF.